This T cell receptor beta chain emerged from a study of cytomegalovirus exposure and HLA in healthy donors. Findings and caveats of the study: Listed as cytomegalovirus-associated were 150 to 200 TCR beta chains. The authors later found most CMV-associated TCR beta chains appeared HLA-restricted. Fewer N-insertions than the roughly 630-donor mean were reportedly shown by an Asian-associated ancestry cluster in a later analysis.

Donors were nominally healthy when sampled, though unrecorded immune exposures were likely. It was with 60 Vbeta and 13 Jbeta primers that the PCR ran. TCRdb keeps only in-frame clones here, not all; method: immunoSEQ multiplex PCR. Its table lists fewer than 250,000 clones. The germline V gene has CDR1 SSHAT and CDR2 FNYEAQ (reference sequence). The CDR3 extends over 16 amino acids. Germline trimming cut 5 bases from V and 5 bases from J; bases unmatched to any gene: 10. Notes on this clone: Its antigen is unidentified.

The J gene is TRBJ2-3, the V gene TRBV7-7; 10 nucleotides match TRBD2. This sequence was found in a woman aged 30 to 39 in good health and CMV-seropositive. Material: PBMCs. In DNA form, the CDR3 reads TGTGCCAGCAGCCTCAGGGCGGGACTAGCGTTAGATACGCAGTATTTT. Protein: CASSLRAGLALDTQYF.